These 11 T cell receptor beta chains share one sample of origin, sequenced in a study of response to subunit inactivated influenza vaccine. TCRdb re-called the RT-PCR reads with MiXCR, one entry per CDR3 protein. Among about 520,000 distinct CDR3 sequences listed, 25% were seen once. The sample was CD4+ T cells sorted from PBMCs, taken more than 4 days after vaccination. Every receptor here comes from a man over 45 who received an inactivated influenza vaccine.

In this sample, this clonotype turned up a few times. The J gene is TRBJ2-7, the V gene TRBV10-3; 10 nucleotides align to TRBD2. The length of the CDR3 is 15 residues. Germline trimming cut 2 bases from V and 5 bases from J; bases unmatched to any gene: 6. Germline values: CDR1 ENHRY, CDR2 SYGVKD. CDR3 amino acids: CAISESETSGNEQYF. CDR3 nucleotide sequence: TGTGCCATCAGTGAGAGCGAAACTAGCGGGAACGAGCAGTACTTC.

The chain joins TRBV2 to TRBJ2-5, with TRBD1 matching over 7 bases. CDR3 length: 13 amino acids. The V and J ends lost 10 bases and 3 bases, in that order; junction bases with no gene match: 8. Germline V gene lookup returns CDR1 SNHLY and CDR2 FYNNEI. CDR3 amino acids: CATNRDRKETQYF. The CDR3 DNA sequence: TGTGCCACTAACCGGGACAGAAAAGAGACCCAGTACTTC.

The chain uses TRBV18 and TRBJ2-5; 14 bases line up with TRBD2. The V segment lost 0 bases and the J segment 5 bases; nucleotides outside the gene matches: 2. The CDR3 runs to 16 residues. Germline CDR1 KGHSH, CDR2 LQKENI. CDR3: CASSPPGLAGVETQYF. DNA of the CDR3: TGTGCCAGCTCACCACCGGGACTAGCGGGAGTGGAGACCCAGTACTTC.

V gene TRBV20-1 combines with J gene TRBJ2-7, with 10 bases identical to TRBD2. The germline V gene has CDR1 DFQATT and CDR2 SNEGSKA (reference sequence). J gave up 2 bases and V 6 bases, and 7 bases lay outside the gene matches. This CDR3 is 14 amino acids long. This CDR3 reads CSAPPLAGAYEQYF. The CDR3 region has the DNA TGCAGTGCCCCCCCGCTAGCGGGGGCCTACGAGCAGTACTTC.

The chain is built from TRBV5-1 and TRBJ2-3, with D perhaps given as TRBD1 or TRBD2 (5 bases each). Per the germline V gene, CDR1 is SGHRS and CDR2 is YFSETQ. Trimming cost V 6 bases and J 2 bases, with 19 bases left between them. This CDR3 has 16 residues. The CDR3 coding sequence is TGCGCCAGCACCAAAGTCACGAGGGGTAACACAGATACGCAGTATTTT. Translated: CASTKVTRGNTDTQYF. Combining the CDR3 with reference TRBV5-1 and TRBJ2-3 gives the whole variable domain KAGVTQTPRYLIKTRGQQVTLSCSPISGHRSVSWYQQTPGQGLQFLFEYFSETQRNKGNFPGRFSGRQFSNSRSEMNVSTLELGDSALYLCASTKVTRGNTDTQYFGPGTRLTVL.

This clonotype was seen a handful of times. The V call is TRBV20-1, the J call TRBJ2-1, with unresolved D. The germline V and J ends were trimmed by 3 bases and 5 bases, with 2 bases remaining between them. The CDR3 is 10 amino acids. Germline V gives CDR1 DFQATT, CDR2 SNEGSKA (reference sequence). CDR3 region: CSARHNEQFF. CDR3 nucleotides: TGCAGTGCTAGGCACAATGAGCAGTTCTTC.

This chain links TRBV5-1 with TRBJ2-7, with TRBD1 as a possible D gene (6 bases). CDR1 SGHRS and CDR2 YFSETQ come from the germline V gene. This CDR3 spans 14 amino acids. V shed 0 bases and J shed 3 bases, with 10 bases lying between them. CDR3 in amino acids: CASSLGGQHYEQYF. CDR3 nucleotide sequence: TGCGCCAGCAGCTTGGGAGGACAGCACTACGAGCAGTACTTC.

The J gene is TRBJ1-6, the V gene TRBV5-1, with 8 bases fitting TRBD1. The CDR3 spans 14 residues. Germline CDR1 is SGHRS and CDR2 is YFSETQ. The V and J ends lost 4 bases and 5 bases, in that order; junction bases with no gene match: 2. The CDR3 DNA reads TGCGCCAGCAGCGCGGGACAGGATAATTCACCCCTCCACTTT. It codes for CASSAGQDNSPLHF.

CDR3 in DNA: TGTGCCAGCTCTCCTCCGTGGGGCGGGGGCTCCTACAATGAGCAGTTCTTC. It yields the protein CASSPPWGGGSYNEQFF. The rearrangement uses TRBV18 and TRBJ2-1, with 7 bases that match TRBD2. The CDR3 extends over 17 amino acids. V shed 6 bases, J shed 0 bases, and the junction held 11 bases outside the gene matches. Germline-derived CDR1 and CDR2 are KGHSH and LQKENI.

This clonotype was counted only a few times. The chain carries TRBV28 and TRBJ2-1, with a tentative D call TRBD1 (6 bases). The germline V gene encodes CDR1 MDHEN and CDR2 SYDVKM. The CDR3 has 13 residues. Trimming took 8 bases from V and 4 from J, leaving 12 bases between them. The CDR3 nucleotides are TGTGCCAGCGGGACACCTAGGTACAATGAGCAGTTCTTC. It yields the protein CASGTPRYNEQFF.

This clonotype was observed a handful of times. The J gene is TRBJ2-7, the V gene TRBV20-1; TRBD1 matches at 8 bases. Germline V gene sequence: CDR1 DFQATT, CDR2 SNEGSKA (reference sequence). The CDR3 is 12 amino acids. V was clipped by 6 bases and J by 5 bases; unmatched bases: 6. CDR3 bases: TGCAGTGCCCCCGGACAGGGAAACGAGCAGTACTTC. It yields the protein CSAPGQGNEQYF.